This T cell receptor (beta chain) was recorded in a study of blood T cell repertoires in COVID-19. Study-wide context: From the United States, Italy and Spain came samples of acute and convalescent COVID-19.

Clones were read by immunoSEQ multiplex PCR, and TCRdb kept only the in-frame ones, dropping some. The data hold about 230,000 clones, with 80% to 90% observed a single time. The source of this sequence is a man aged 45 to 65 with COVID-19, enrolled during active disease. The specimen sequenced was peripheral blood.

The CDR3 protein is CASSTRLGGGTEAFF. The DNA of the CDR3 is TGTGCCAGCAGTACGCGACTGGGCGGAGGCACTGAAGCTTTCTTT. This chain uses TRBV27 with TRBJ1-1; D remains unclear. Trimming removed 5 bases from V and 4 bases from J, with 17 bases in between. The CDR3 is 15 residues long. CDR1 is MNHEY, CDR2 SMNVEV, per germline (reference sequence).